The sequence of this T cell receptor beta chain was determined in a study of blood T cell repertoires in COVID-19. Overall study context: Italy, Spain and the United States were the sources of the convalescent and acute COVID-19 samples. Nucleic acid was either cDNA or gDNA, and it came from T cells, B-cell-depleted T cells, or PBMCs.

The CDR3 has 14 residues. Seattle patients were enrolled during active infection and followed longitudinally. In the source study's methods: For nucleated cells, counts were estimated from reference gene primer amplification. Sequenced by immunoSEQ multiplex PCR; TCRdb stores in-frame clones only, minus some. Clonal size and the V and J genes are those of that table, whereas D and trimming came from the DNA. The sample contains some 400,000 clones, around 87% of which appear only once. The TCR sequence derives from a woman aged 25 to 45 with COVID-19, enrolled during active disease. This chain links TRBV21-1 with TRBJ1-1; TRBD1 is the table's D call, not checked against the DNA. TRBV21-1 is recorded as a pseudogene. The sequenced sample consisted of peripheral blood. The CDR3 region has the DNA TGTGCCAGCAGCAAAGGACAGCAAAGGACAGAAGCTTTCTTT. Protein sequence: CASSKGQQRTEAFF.